Listed below are T cell receptor beta chains from one sample, sequenced in a study of cytomegalovirus exposure and HLA in healthy donors. Data came from immunoSEQ multiplex PCR; TCRdb stores just in-frame clones and leaves some out. The repertoire has about 120,000 clones, 60% to 85% of them found once; the top ten carry 1.5% to 2%. The sequencing input was PBMCs. The receptor set was obtained from a woman aged 18-30 years in good health and CMV-seronegative. Both conserved end residues are part of each CDR3. Fields, in order: J gene, clone size, V gene, D gene, CDR3 protein, CDR3 DNA. A D gene is named only where the DNA matches it firmly. Where a row states a size, it is once, few, many or the class of an expanded clone; other rows omit it.

J: TRBJ1-5; size: -; V: TRBV5-1; D: TRBD1; CDR3: CASSLKQGITYNQPQHF; DNA: TGCGCCAGCAGCTTAAAACAGGGGATAACCTACAATCAGCCCCAGCATTTT
J: TRBJ1-5; size: few; V: TRBV28; D: -; CDR3: CASSLYAGLSNQPQHF; DNA: TGTGCCAGCAGTTTATATGCAGGGTTGAGCAATCAGCCCCAGCATTTT
J: TRBJ2-3; size: -; V: TRBV5-1; D: -; CDR3: CASPDTDTQYF; DNA: TGCGCCAGCCCAGACACAGATACGCAGTATTTT
J: TRBJ1-2; size: -; V: TRBV9; D: -; CDR3: CASSVGKGGYGYTF; DNA: TGTGCCAGCAGCGTAGGGAAAGGGGGCTATGGCTACACCTTC
J: TRBJ1-6; size: few; V: TRBV6-1; D: TRBD1; CDR3: CASSAKTGVRHSPLHF; DNA: TGTGCCAGCAGTGCCAAAACAGGGGTCCGCCATTCACCCCTCCACTTT
J: TRBJ1-6; size: -; V: TRBV25-1; D: -; CDR3: CASSASAGNSPLHF; DNA: TGTGCCAGCAGTGCATCGGCAGGGAATTCACCCCTCCACTTT
J: TRBJ2-1; size: -; V: TRBV6-5; D: TRBD1; CDR3: CASSTTGTGNEQFF; DNA: TGTGCCAGCAGTACAACCGGGACAGGGAATGAGCAGTTCTTC
J: TRBJ2-7; size: -; V: TRBV27; D: -; CDR3: CASSLGRNYEQYF; DNA: TGTGCCAGCAGTTTAGGCAGAAACTACGAGCAGTACTTC
J: TRBJ2-7; size: few; V: TRBV27; D: -; CDR3: CASSLSMGPQTYEQYF; DNA: TGTGCCAGCAGTTTATCAATGGGGCCTCAGACCTACGAGCAGTACTTC
J: TRBJ1-2; size: -; V: TRBV7-8; D: TRBD1; CDR3: CASSLATGWGYTF; DNA: TGTGCCAGCAGCTTAGCGACAGGGTGGGGCTACACCTTC
J: TRBJ1-5; size: -; V: TRBV30; D: -; CDR3: CAWGGGRNQPQHF; DNA: TGTGCCTGGGGGGGAGGGCGCAATCAGCCCCAGCATTTT
J: TRBJ2-2; size: few; V: TRBV6-4; D: TRBD1; CDR3: CASSGTGAENTGELFF; DNA: TGTGCCAGCAGTGGGACAGGGGCAGAGAACACCGGGGAGCTGTTTTTT
J: TRBJ2-5; size: -; V: TRBV29-1; D: TRBD1; CDR3: CSVGDRVNLETQYF; DNA: TGCAGCGTTGGGGACAGGGTGAATTTGGAGACCCAGTACTTC
J: TRBJ1-3; size: -; V: TRBV9; D: TRBD1; CDR3: CASSAGQPNTIYF; DNA: TGTGCCAGCAGCGCGGGACAGCCAAACACCATATATTTT
J: TRBJ1-5; size: -; V: TRBV2; D: -; CDR3: CASSEGKRRGQPQHF; DNA: TGTGCCAGCAGTGAAGGCAAAAGGCGAGGTCAGCCCCAGCATTTT